This TCR beta chain was identified in a study of T cell repertoires in cytomegalovirus infection. TCRdb reprocessed the reads with MiXCR, giving one entry per CDR3 protein. Counted here are just over 150,000 distinct CDR3 sequences, around 22% occurring once; the ten biggest clones make up roughly 9.8%. Sequenced: PBMCs. This sequence originates from a human donor in good health (CMV status not recorded). Some clones in this sample may be carry-over from other donors' samples.

In DNA, the CDR3 is TGTGCCAGCAGTTTAGGCGACAGGTTCGGGACTGAAGCTTTCTTT. This sequence encodes CASSLGDRFGTEAFF. J is TRBJ1-1 and V is TRBV27, with a possible D match to TRBD1 (6 bases). Looked up from germline, CDR1 is MNHEY and CDR2 is SMNVEV (reference sequence). Trimming removed 2 bases from V and 5 bases from J, with 15 bases in between. This CDR3 region has 15 residues.